The subject of this entry is one T cell receptor beta chain. This record comes from a study of T cells expressing NK-cell markers. TCRdb reprocessed the 5' RACE reads and keeps a single row for each CDR3 protein, giving no DNA. Its table lists about 390,000 distinct CDR3 sequences. The receptor was isolated from a woman in her 50s in good health. Sequences were obtained from blood T cells: a sorted CD56 or NKG2C T cell subset, CD4+ or CD8+ T cells, or bulk PBMC T cells (not recorded which).

CDR3 in amino acids: CASRWEGGNNEQFF. The rearrangement links TRBV4-1 to TRBJ2-1; TCRdb reports TRBD2, a call that lacks DNA to check it against. The CDR3 contains 14 residues. Germline-derived CDR1 and CDR2 are MGHRA and YSYEKL.